The 21 T cell receptor beta chains listed next were all sequenced from one sample in a study of breast tumors, draining lymph nodes, adjacent tissues. From the multiplex PCR reads, TCRdb called clonotypes with MiXCR, one entry per CDR3 protein. The sample comprises over 60,000 distinct CDR3 sequences, approximately 54% of which are singletons, and approximately 19% rests with the top ten. The material sequenced was breast tumor tissue. The receptors come from a female donor with breast cancer. Some clones in this sample may be carry-over from other donors' samples.

The V and J genes are TRBV15 and TRBJ2-7, with D perhaps TRBD2 (6 bases). This CDR3 is built from 16 residues. Trimming took off 1 base at V and 3 bases at J, with 16 bases between the two ends. From germline, CDR1 is LNHNV and CDR2 YYDKDF (reference sequence). The CDR3 loop reads CATSRVDYPAHYEQYF. CDR3 sequence (DNA): TGTGCCACCAGCAGAGTGGACTACCCGGCCCACTACGAGCAGTACTTC.

J is TRBJ2-5 and V is TRBV2, with TRBD2 matching 8 bases. The junction had 6 bases not matched to a gene; V was cut back by 8 bases and J by 1 base. CDR3 length: 14 residues. The germline V gene has CDR1 SNHLY and CDR2 FYNNEI. CDR3 in DNA: TGTGCCAGCTGGGCGGGGGGCGCCCAAGAGACCCAGTACTTC. Its protein is CASWAGGAQETQYF.

This clonotype has at least ten counts. The V gene is TRBV20-1, the J gene TRBJ2-1; no clear D gene. V lost 4 bases and J 10 bases, leaving 11 bases between the germline ends. This CDR3 spans 11 amino acids. Germline V gives CDR1 DFQATT, CDR2 SNEGSKA (reference sequence). The CDR3 sequence: CSAIRAKEQFF. The CDR3 DNA is TGCAGTGCTATCCGGGCGAAGGAGCAGTTCTTC.

The chain employs TRBV20-1 and TRBJ2-7; possibly TRBD1 or TRBD2 for D (7 bases each). Trimming pared 1 base from V and 1 base from J, leaving 14 bases between. Germline CDR1 and CDR2: DFQATT and SNEGSKA (reference sequence). The length of the CDR3 is 15 residues. The CDR3 protein is CSARGARGGSYEQYF. The DNA for the CDR3 is TGCAGTGCTAGAGGGGCCAGGGGGGGATCCTACGAGCAGTACTTC.

The genes are TRBV27 and TRBJ2-1; TRBD1 matches 7 bases. Germline loops: CDR1 MNHEY, CDR2 SMNVEV (reference sequence). The CDR3 sequence is 16 residues long. V was clipped by 6 bases and J by 6 bases; unmatched bases: 14. This CDR3 reads CASRPGPGQSANEQFF. DNA for the CDR3: TGTGCCAGCAGGCCAGGACCGGGACAGAGCGCCAATGAGCAGTTCTTC.

This clonotype was recorded many times. The rearrangement links TRBV7-8 to TRBJ2-5; D may match TRBD1 or TRBD2 (7 bases each). The ends were cut back, 4 bases at V and 3 bases at J, with 21 bases in the middle. This CDR3 comprises 17 residues. CDR1 and CDR2 from the germline V gene are SGHVS and FQNEAQ. CDR3 sequence: CASSSRKQGRAEETQYF. In DNA form, the CDR3 reads TGTGCCAGCAGCTCTCGAAAACAGGGGAGGGCCGAAGAGACCCAGTACTTC.

Many counts were recorded for this clonotype. This may be a read error: a much more frequent sequence differs by one nucleotide. It is likely a read error, because the conserved phenylalanine at the end of the CDR3 is missing. CDR3 DNA sequence: TGTGCCAGCAGCGTAGATAGGGGGCTTGAGCAGTTCTCC. Translated, it gives CASSVDRGLEQFS. This chain uses TRBV9 with TRBJ2-1; 7 nucleotides agree with TRBD1. The CDR3 has 13 amino acids. Germline assignment: CDR1 SGDLS and CDR2 YYNGEE. Trimming removed 0 bases from V and 9 bases from J; junction bases left unmatched: 3.

The chain employs TRBV15 and TRBJ1-2; a weak D match, TRBD1 (6 bases). Germline lookup yields CDR1 LNHNV and CDR2 YYDKDF (reference sequence). V lost 0 bases, J lost 6 bases, and 11 bases lay in between. The CDR3 is 14 amino acids. CDR3 nucleotide sequence: TGTGCCACCAGCAGAGATTCAGGGGTCCATGGCTACACCTTC. It codes for CATSRDSGVHGYTF. Complete variable domain (other parts from reference TRBV15 and TRBJ1-2): DAMVIQNPRYQVTQFGKPVTLSCSQTLNHNVMYWYQQKSSQAPKLLFHYYDKDFNNEADTPDNFQSRRPNTSFCFLDIRSPGLGDTAMYLCATSRDSGVHGYTFGSGTRLTVV.

J is TRBJ1-2 and V is TRBV5-6; TRBD1 aligns across 8 bases. Trimming removed 0 bases from V and 8 bases from J; junction bases left unmatched: 15. This CDR3 has 17 amino acids. Germline V gene sequence: CDR1 SGHDT, CDR2 YYEEEE. CDR3 sequence: CASSLGSRGRQGAGYTF. Written as DNA, the CDR3 is TGTGCCAGCAGCTTGGGGTCCCGAGGGAGGCAGGGGGCAGGCTACACCTTC.

This clonotype was found a few times. V gene TRBV19 combines with J gene TRBJ1-4; 9 positions match TRBD1. The junction had 4 bases not matched to a gene; V was cut back by 5 bases and J by 6 bases. Germline CDR1 and CDR2: LNHDA and SQIVND (reference sequence). This CDR3 has 14 amino acids. DNA of the CDR3: TGTGCCAGTAGTGCGTGGACAGGGGATGAAAAACTGTTTTTT. Protein sequence: CASSAWTGDEKLFF.

The genes are TRBV7-8 and TRBJ2-3, with a weak D call TRBD1 (5 bases). The J call may be wrong; the DNA end is better matched by TRBJ1-5. The germline V gene has CDR1 SGHVS and CDR2 FQNEAQ. This CDR3 is 16 amino acids long. The CDR3 DNA is TGTGCCAGCAGCCCATGGGACGGGCCTAGCACAGATACGCAGCATTTT. It yields the protein CASSPWDGPSTDTQHF.

This clonotype appeared once. This CDR3 reads CSATRTDQETQYF. CDR3 DNA sequence: TGCAGTGCTACGAGGACAGACCAAGAGACCCAGTACTTC. The rearrangement joins TRBV20-1 to TRBJ2-5, with D perhaps TRBD1 (6 bases). The CDR3 consists of 13 residues. The germline V gene has CDR1 DFQATT and CDR2 SNEGSKA (reference sequence). The ends were cut back, 4 bases at V and 0 bases at J, with 9 bases in the middle.

This chain connects TRBV28 to TRBJ1-5; 9 bases line up with TRBD1. The V segment lost 6 bases and the J segment 9 bases; nucleotides outside the gene matches: 6. The germline CDR1 and CDR2 sequences are MDHEN and SYDVKM. This CDR3 comprises 13 residues. The CDR3 DNA reads as TGTGCCAGCAGCCCGGACAGGGGATGGCCCCAGCATTTT. It is translated as CASSPDRGWPQHF.

This clonotype was counted many times. A much larger clone lies a single base off, so this may be a read error. This rearrangement joins TRBV20-1 to TRBJ2-7; no reliable D call. CDR3 length: 10 residues. CDR1 and CDR2 from the germline V gene are DFQATT and SNEGSKA (reference sequence). CDR3 protein: CSPANCEQYF. CDR3 sequence (DNA): TGCAGCCCTGCGAACTGCGAGCAGTACTTC.

This clonotype was observed at least ten times. The chain combines TRBV10-1 with TRBJ1-6; no clear D. V was pared by 3 bases and J by 6 bases, with 9 bases between. The CDR3 is 14 residues long. Germline V gives CDR1 WNHNN, CDR2 SYGVQD (reference sequence). DNA of the CDR3: TGCGCCAGCAGTGAAATGGGATTTAATTCACCCCTCCACTTT. This gives the protein CASSEMGFNSPLHF.

This chain joins TRBV5-1 and TRBJ2-3; TRBD1 is a possible D gene (8 bases). Trimming stripped 5 bases from V and 6 bases from J, with 19 bases between. Germline CDR1 and CDR2: SGHRS and YFSETQ. This CDR3 comprises 15 residues. Written as DNA, the CDR3 is TGCGCCAGCAGTTCAGGACAGGGAGGGGCTGATACGCAGTATTTT. Translation gives CASSSGQGGADTQYF.

This clonotype was detected ten times or more. This rearrangement joins TRBV20-1 to TRBJ2-3; 12 bases line up with TRBD2. The CDR3 runs 16 residues. Germline V gene data show CDR1 as DFQATT and CDR2 as SNEGSKA (reference sequence). With 1 base clipped from V and 3 bases from J, the junction kept 5 bases outside the gene matches. The CDR3 DNA sequence: TGCAGTGCTAGAGCTGGACTAGCGGGGAATACAGATACGCAGTATTTT. Its protein product is CSARAGLAGNTDTQYF.

The chain joins TRBV28 to TRBJ2-7, with 11 bases identical to TRBD2. Germline loops: CDR1 MDHEN, CDR2 SYDVKM. The CDR3 contains 14 residues. With V trimmed by 6 bases and J by 4 bases, 5 bases remained unmatched. The CDR3 sequence: CASSPGLADYEQYF. The CDR3 DNA reads TGTGCCAGCAGCCCGGGACTAGCGGATTACGAGCAGTACTTC.

The chain employs TRBV7-9 and TRBJ2-5, with D perhaps assigned TRBD1 or TRBD2 (5 bases each). The CDR3 consists of 15 residues. V was cut by 8 bases and J by 3 bases, with 19 bases left in between. Germline lookup yields CDR1 SEHNR and CDR2 FQNEAQ (reference sequence). CDR3 sequence (DNA): TGTGCCAGCGGCTCCCCCGGGGCTAGAAAAGAGACCCAGTACTTC. It specifies CASGSPGARKETQYF.

This clonotype was detected ten times or more. The CDR3 DNA reads as TGCGCCAGCAGCGGGGGCGGGGTAAACTACGAGCAGTACTTC. The encoded protein is CASSGGGVNYEQYF. This rearrangement joins TRBV5-1 to TRBJ2-7; D possibly uses TRBD1 or TRBD2 (6 bases each). This CDR3 spans 14 amino acids. The germline V gene encodes CDR1 SGHRS and CDR2 YFSETQ. With 4 bases removed from V and 3 bases from J, the gap between germline ends came to 14 bases.

This clonotype occurred once. An end of the junction differs from the germline gene, which may be a read error. The chain is built from TRBV2 and TRBJ1-4, with unresolved D. CDR1 is SNHLY and CDR2 is FYNNEI in the germline V gene. The CDR3 is 15 residues long. The CDR3 region is CASSDQAGYDENLFF. In DNA, the CDR3 is TGTGCCAGCAGTGATCAGGCTGGGTATGACGAAAACCTGTTTTTT.